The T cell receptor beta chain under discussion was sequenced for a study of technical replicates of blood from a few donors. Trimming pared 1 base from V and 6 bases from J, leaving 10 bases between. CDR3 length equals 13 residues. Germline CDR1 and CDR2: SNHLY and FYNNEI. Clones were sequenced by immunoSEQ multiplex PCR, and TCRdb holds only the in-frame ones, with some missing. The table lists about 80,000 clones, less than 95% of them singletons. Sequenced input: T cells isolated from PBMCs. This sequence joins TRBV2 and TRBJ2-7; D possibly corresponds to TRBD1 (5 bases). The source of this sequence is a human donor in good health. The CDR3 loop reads CASSEGQGSEQYF. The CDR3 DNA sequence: TGTGCCAGCAGTGAAGGGCAGGGATCCGAGCAGTACTTC. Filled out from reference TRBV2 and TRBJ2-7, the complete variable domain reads EPEVTQTPSHQVTQMGQEVILRCVPISNHLYFYWYRQILGQKVEFLVSFYNNEISEKSEIFDDQFSVERPDGSNFTLKIRSTKLEDSAMYFCASSEGQGSEQYFGPGTRLTVT.